The 22 T cell receptor beta chains in this list originate from one sample, sequenced in a study of shared clonotypes between healthy human individuals (dated by TCRdb to between 2020 and 2021). The library was obtained by the immunoSEQ multiplex PCR assay. The immuneACCESS repertoire file appears here via TCRdb, limited to in-frame rearrangements. These files lack a portion of the clones; in checked studies, under half of the deficit traces to unresolved V genes, and the cause of the others is not known. For this sample the table gives approximately 980,000 clones, of which 76% were detected only once. About 1.5% of the sample belongs to the ten largest clones. The sample comprised memory CD4+ T cells sorted from blood. Per the publication, the cell subset or site label means: CD45RA-negative fraction. The receptors originated from a man between 18 and 35 years old in good health.

As regards this clone: Only one base separates this from a far larger clonotype, so it likely reflects a read error. Other nucleotide sequences from this sample produce the same CDR3. The chain combines TRBV7-2 with TRBJ2-5, with a tentative D call TRBD1 (6 bases). The CDR3 has 13 residues. Germline lookup yields CDR1 SGHTA and CDR2 FQGNSA. V was shortened by 4 bases and J by 2 bases, with 8 bases between the two germline ends. CDR3 nucleotides: TGTGCCAGCAGCTACAGGGTACAAGAGACCCAGTACTTC. This codes for CASSYRVQETQYF.

A note on this clone: Different DNA sequences within this sample yield the same CDR3. The rearrangement uses TRBV7-2 and TRBJ2-7; 7 bases map to TRBD2. The germline V gene encodes CDR1 SGHTA and CDR2 FQGNSA. Losses at the gene ends were 4 bases for V and 0 bases for J; bases not matched to a gene: 3. The CDR3 contains 14 residues. As DNA, the CDR3 is TGTGCCAGCAGCTCCGGCGGGAGCTCCTACGAGCAGTACTTC. Translating it yields CASSSGGSSYEQYF.

J is TRBJ1-6 and V is TRBV27; maybe TRBD1 (5 bases). Trimming took off 2 bases at V and 2 bases at J, with 10 bases between the two ends. The CDR3 runs to 16 residues. CDR1 MNHEY and CDR2 SMNVEV come from the germline V gene (reference sequence). The CDR3 DNA is TGTGCCAGCAGTTTAGCAGGGATTCCCTATAATTCACCCCTCCACTTT. It codes for CASSLAGIPYNSPLHF.

This clone was seen a few times. This sequence joins TRBV7-2 and TRBJ1-2, with TRBD1 matching over 10 bases. Germline V CDR1 and CDR2: SGHTA, FQGNSA. The CDR3 runs 14 residues. Trimming at V came to 6 bases and at J to 6 bases, leaving 7 bases not matched to a gene. CDR3 in amino acids: CASRLGQGRHGYTF. The CDR3, as DNA: TGTGCCAGCAGGCTGGGACAGGGGCGTCATGGCTACACCTTC.

This clone appeared many times. The CDR3 region is CSVSNSNQPQHF. As DNA, the CDR3 is TGCAGCGTGAGCAATAGCAATCAGCCCCAGCATTTT. This chain links TRBV29-1 with TRBJ1-5, with D unresolved. This CDR3 spans 12 amino acids. Germline values: CDR1 SQVTM, CDR2 ANQGSEA. The ends were cut back, 6 bases at V and 0 bases at J, with 6 bases in the middle.

The chain is built from TRBV27 and TRBJ1-2, with TRBD1 identical over 8 bases. The J segment lost 8 bases and the V segment lost 2 bases, leaving 7 bases of the junction unmatched. CDR1 MNHEY and CDR2 SMNVEV come from the germline V gene (reference sequence). This CDR3 region has 14 residues. CDR3 nucleotides: TGTGCCAGCAGTTTACAGGGGGCAATCGGAGGCTACACCTTC. Amino acids: CASSLQGAIGGYTF.

This clone was seen repeatedly, ten times or more. The chain is built from TRBV25-1 and TRBJ1-2, with a possible D match to TRBD1 (6 bases). Germline lookup yields CDR1 MGHDK and CDR2 SYGVNS. CDR3 length equals 14 residues. With 8 bases removed from V and 3 bases from J, the gap between germline ends came to 16 bases. This CDR3 is CASSPQGRYYGYTF. CDR3 nucleotides: TGTGCCAGCTCCCCTCAGGGGCGGTACTATGGCTACACCTTC.

CDR3 protein: CAWSHPGKTQYF. Here the CDR3 DNA reads TGTGCCTGGAGTCACCCCGGGAAAACCCAGTACTTC. The rearrangement uses TRBV30 and TRBJ2-5, with D possibly being TRBD2 (5 bases). Looked up from germline, CDR1 is GTSNPN and CDR2 is SVGIG (reference sequence). V lost 2 bases to trimming and J lost 8 bases, with 12 bases between them. The CDR3 has 12 residues.

The chain is built from TRBV11-3 and TRBJ2-3, with TRBD2 as a possible D gene (6 bases). The CDR3 is 16 residues long. The V gene's germline CDR1 is SGHNT and CDR2 YENEEA. V lost 3 bases, J lost 1 base, and 14 bases lay in between. Written as DNA, the CDR3 is TGTGCCAGCAGCTTGGGACTTCTAGAGGGCACAGATACGCAGTATTTT. Protein: CASSLGLLEGTDTQYF.

The chain is built from TRBV27 and TRBJ2-2; possibly TRBD1 for D (6 bases). CDR1 MNHEY and CDR2 SMNVEV come from the germline V gene (reference sequence). The length of the CDR3 is 14 residues. V dropped 6 bases and J dropped 3 bases, with 11 bases sitting between them. The CDR3: CASRKGVDTGELFF. In DNA, the CDR3 is TGTGCCAGCAGAAAGGGGGTTGACACCGGGGAGCTGTTTTTT.

Worth noting for this clone: The junction and the germline gene differ at one end; a read error may be behind it. The chain combines TRBV11-2 with TRBJ2-1; the D gene is possibly TRBD2 (6 bases). CDR1 and CDR2 (germline): SGHAT, FQNNGV. CDR3 length equals 15 residues. The DNA of the CDR3 is TGTGCCAGCAGCTCCGGGACTTCCTCCTTCAATGAGCAGTTCTTC. The encoded protein is CASSSGTSSFNEQFF.

V and J are TRBV18 and TRBJ1-6, with a weak D call TRBD1 (6 bases). Germline V gene lookup returns CDR1 KGHSH and CDR2 LQKENI. The CDR3 totals 13 residues. The V gene lost 6 bases and the J gene lost 6 bases, with 9 bases spanning the gap. CDR3 nucleotide sequence: TGTGCCAGCTCCCGGGACACTAATTCACCCCTCCACTTT. This gives the protein CASSRDTNSPLHF.

This rearrangement joins TRBV7-2 to TRBJ2-7, with TRBD1 matching over 10 bases. J lost 2 bases, V lost 0 bases, and 7 bases had no gene match. CDR3 size: 17 residues. The V gene's germline CDR1 is SGHTA and CDR2 FQGNSA. The CDR3 DNA follows: TGTGCCAGCAGCTTAGCCCGGGACAGGGGAAGAACCTACGAGCAGTACTTC. It translates to CASSLARDRGRTYEQYF.

J is TRBJ1-5 and V is TRBV6-5; D may be TRBD1 (5 bases). The ends were cut back, 5 bases at V and 6 bases at J, with 14 bases in the middle. Germline V gene data show CDR1 as MNHEY and CDR2 as SVGAGI. The CDR3 covers 14 residues. The CDR3 nucleotides are TGTGCCAGCAGTAAGGGGAGCACATTTCAGCCCCAGCATTTT. Translation gives CASSKGSTFQPQHF.

The CDR3 here is CASSPRKTQYF. The CDR3 DNA sequence: TGTGCCAGCAGCCCAAGGAAGACCCAGTACTTC. The chain joins TRBV9 to TRBJ2-5; unclear D gene. V was cut by 4 bases and J by 6 bases, with 7 bases left in between. This CDR3 has 11 residues. The V gene's germline CDR1 is SGDLS and CDR2 YYNGEE.

The table lists this clone with a few counts. It may be a read error: a sequence one base away is much more abundant. The same CDR3 also results from other DNA sequences found in this sample. The chain combines TRBV30 with TRBJ2-5; 7 bases fit TRBD1. With the DNA end fitting TRBJ2-7 better, the J assignment may be wrong. The CDR3 length is 13 residues. Germline CDR1 reads GTSNPN; CDR2 reads SVGIG (reference sequence). This CDR3 is CAWSVDREGEQYF. As DNA, the CDR3 is TGTGCCTGGAGTGTAGACAGGGAAGGCGAGCAGTACTTC.

The chain links TRBV7-2 to TRBJ1-1, with D uncertain. V lost 4 bases, J lost 1 base, and 16 bases lay in between. CDR1 SGHTA and CDR2 FQGNSA come from the germline V gene. The CDR3 extends over 16 amino acids. The CDR3, as DNA: TGTGCCAGCAGCTCCCCCCCCGGGAGGTGGAACACTGAAGCTTTCTTT. This codes for CASSSPPGRWNTEAFF.

The V call is TRBV10-3, the J call TRBJ2-2; tentative D call: TRBD2 (5 bases). The CDR3 spans 16 residues. CDR1 and CDR2 (germline): ENHRY, SYGVKD. The ends were cut back, 0 bases at V and 0 bases at J, with 8 bases in the middle. CDR3: CAISESGGANTGELFF. The CDR3 DNA reads TGTGCCATCAGTGAGTCTGGAGGAGCGAACACCGGGGAGCTGTTTTTT.

The chain combines TRBV4-3 with TRBJ2-7; 9 bases fit TRBD1. Trimming took 3 bases from V and 7 from J; bases not matched to a gene: 4. CDR1 is LGHNA and CDR2 is YSLEER in the germline V gene. CDR3 length: 13 amino acids. CDR3 sequence (DNA): TGCGCCAGCAGCCACCTGACAGGGGGGGAGCAGTACTTC. Its protein is CASSHLTGGEQYF.

The J gene is TRBJ1-3, the V gene TRBV13, with D uncertain. CDR1 is PRHDT, CDR2 FYEKMQ, per germline (reference sequence). Deletions cut 4 bases from V and 4 bases from J, with 14 bases between. The CDR3 sequence is 15 residues long. The CDR3 is CASSSPQTDGNTIYF. As DNA, the CDR3 is TGTGCCAGCAGCTCACCACAGACGGACGGAAACACCATATATTTT. The variable domain in full, with the rest retrieved from reference TRBV13 and TRBJ1-3, is AAGVIQSPRHLIKEKRETATLKCYPIPRHDTVYWYQQGPGQDPQFLISFYEKMQSDKGSIPDRFSAQQFSDYHSELNMSSLELGDSALYFCASSSPQTDGNTIYFGEGSWLTVV.

V is TRBV6-1 and J is TRBJ2-7; 7 nucleotides align to TRBD1. The CDR3 runs 15 residues. The V segment lost 5 bases and the J segment 3 bases; nucleotides outside the gene matches: 10. Germline CDR1 is MNHNS and CDR2 is SASEGT. The chain's CDR3 is CASSLQGSTYYEQYF. The CDR3, as DNA: TGTGCCAGCAGTCTACAGGGGTCCACCTACTACGAGCAGTACTTC.

The V and J genes are TRBV10-3 and TRBJ1-1; the D gene is possibly TRBD1 (5 bases). The CDR3 runs 15 residues. V was pared by 0 bases and J by 7 bases, with 15 bases between. Per germline, CDR1 ENHRY and CDR2 SYGVKD. The DNA of the CDR3 is TGTGCCATCAGTGAGTCGATTTTAGGGGACCATGAAGCTTTCTTT. Residues: CAISESILGDHEAFF.